The present T cell receptor beta chain was sequenced within a study of T-cell reconstitution after alpha-beta-depleted transplantation in children. Notes on this clonotype: Being one base from a much bigger clone, this may be a read error.

Unique molecular identifiers tagged the TCRbeta library. TCRdb used MiXCR to reprocess the PCR reads, holding one entry per CDR3 protein. Among around 380,000 distinct CDR3 sequences listed, roughly a tenth were seen once. CDR3 size: 11 residues. The germline CDR1 and CDR2 sequences are SGHTA and FQGNSA. The receptor's source is a human donor who donated a stem cell graft to a child with acute myeloid leukemia. The sample consisted of PBMCs from the stem cell graft donor, taken from the stem cell graft. The gene calls are TRBV7-2 and TRBJ2-3, with D unclear. The CDR3 nucleotides are TGTGCCACCAGCTTAGGTCTAGCGCAGTATTTT. Amino acid sequence: CATSLGLAQYF.